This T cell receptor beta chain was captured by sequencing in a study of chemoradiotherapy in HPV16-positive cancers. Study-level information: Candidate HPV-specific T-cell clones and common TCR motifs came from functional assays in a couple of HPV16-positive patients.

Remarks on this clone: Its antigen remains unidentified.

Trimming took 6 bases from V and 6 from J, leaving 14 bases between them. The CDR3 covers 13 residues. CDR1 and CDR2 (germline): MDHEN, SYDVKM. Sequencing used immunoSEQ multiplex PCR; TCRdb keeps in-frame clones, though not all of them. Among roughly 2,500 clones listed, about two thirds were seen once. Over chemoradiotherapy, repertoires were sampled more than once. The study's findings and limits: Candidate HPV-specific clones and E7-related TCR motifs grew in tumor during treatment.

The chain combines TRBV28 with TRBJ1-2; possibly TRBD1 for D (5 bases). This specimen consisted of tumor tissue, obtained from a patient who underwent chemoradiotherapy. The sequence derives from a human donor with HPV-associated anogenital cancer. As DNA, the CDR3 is TGTGCCAGCAGCCTCAGGGCATTAAATGGCTACACCTTC. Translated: CASSLRALNGYTF.